This record concerns one TCR beta chain sequence. The repertoire was sequenced with immunoSEQ multiplex PCR; TCRdb's copy has only in-frame clones and lacks some. This sample has some 18,000 clones, with around 79% found just once. The data were obtained in a study of PD-1 blockade in classical Hodgkin lymphoma. Looked up from germline, CDR1 is MNHNS and CDR2 is SASEGT. The CDR3 sequence is 12 residues long. Trimming shortened V by 8 bases and J by 5 bases, and 12 bases separated the two germline ends. With no exception, relapse followed autologous stem cell transplantation in all patients, and brentuximab vedotin exposure varied. Classifying best responses yielded complete response, partial response or progressive disease.

The clonotype was recovered from a human donor with classical Hodgkin lymphoma. V usage is TRBV6-1 and J usage is TRBJ1-1; D is uncertain. The sample was peripheral blood mononuclear cells (PBMCs), taken before the second cycle of nivolumab. DNA for the CDR3: TGTGCCAGCTGCCAAGAAATAACTGAAGCTTTCTTT. Translated: CASCQEITEAFF.